This T cell receptor beta chain was identified during a study of cytomegalovirus exposure and HLA in healthy donors. Study findings and constraints: Looking again later, the authors saw that most CMV-associated TCR beta chains seemed HLA-restricted.

In germline, CDR1 is SGHRS, CDR2 YFSETQ. V was pared by 0 bases and J by 4 bases, with 11 bases between. CDR3 length equals 14 residues. With 60 Vbeta and 13 Jbeta primers, the PCR was carried out. Assay used: immunoSEQ multiplex PCR; TCRdb lists only in-frame clones, some missing. The table shows around 130,000 clones, with over 65% occurring only once. As for this clone: Its antigen is not identified.

The origin of this receptor is a man over 45 in good health and CMV-seronegative. The sequenced sample consisted of PBMCs. The chain carries TRBV5-1 and TRBJ2-7, with no clear D. DNA of the CDR3: TGCGCCAGCAGCTTGGGTGCTAGAGATTACGAGCAGTACTTC. Amino acid sequence: CASSLGARDYEQYF.